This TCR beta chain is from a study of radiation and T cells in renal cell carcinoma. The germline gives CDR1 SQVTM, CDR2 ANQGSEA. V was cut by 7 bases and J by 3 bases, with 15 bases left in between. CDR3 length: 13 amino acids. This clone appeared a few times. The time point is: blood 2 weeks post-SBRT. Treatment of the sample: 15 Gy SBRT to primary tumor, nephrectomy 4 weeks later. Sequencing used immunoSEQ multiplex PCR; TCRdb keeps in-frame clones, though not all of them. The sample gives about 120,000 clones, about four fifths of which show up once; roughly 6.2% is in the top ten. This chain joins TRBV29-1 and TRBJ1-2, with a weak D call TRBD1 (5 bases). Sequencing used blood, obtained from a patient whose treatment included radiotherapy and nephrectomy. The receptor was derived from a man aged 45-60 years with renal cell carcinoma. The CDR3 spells CSAPLPGDYGYTF. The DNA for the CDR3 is TGCAGCGCCCCCCTCCCGGGGGACTATGGCTACACCTTC.